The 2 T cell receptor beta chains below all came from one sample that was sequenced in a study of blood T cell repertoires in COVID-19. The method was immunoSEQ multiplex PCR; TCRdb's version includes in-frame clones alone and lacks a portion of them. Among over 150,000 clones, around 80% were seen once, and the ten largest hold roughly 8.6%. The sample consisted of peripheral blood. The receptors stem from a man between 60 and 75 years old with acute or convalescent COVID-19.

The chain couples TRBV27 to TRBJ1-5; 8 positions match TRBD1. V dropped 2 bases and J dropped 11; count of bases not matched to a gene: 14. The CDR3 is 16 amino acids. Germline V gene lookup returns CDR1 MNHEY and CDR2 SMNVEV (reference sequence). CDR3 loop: CASSLTGTGRVVAQHF. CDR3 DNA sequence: TGTGCCAGCAGTTTAACCGGGACAGGACGCGTGGTGGCCCAGCATTTT.

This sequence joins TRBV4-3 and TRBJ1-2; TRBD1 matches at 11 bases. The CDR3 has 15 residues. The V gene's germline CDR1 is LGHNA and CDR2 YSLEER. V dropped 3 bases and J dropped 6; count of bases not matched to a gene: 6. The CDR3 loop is CASSQAGTGGNGYTF. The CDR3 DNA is TGCGCCAGCAGCCAGGCCGGGACAGGGGGTAATGGCTACACCTTC.